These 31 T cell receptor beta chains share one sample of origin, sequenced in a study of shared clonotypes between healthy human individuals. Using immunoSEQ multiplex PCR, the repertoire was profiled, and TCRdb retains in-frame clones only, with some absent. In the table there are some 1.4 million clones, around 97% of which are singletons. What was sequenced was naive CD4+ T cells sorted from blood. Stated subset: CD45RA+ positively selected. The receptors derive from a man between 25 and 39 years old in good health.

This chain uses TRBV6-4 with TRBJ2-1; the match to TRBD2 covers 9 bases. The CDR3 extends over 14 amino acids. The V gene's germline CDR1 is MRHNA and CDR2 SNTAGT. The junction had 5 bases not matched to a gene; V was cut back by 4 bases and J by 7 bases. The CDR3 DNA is TGTGCCAGCAGTGCAGCGGGAGGTGCAAATGAGCAGTTCTTC. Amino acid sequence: CASSAAGGANEQFF.

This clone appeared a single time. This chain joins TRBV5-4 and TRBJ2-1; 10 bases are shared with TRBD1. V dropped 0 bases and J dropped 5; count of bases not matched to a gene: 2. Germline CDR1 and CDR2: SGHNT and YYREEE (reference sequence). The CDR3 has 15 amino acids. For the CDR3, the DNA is TGTGCCAGCAGCTTGGTCGGGACAGGGGACAATGAGCAGTTCTTC. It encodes CASSLVGTGDNEQFF. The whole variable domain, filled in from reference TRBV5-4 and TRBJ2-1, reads ETGVTQSPTHLIKTRGQQVTLRCSSQSGHNTVSWYQQALGQGPQFIFQYYREEENGRGNFPPRFSGLQFPNYSSELNVNALELDDSALYLCASSLVGTGDNEQFFGPGTRLTVL.

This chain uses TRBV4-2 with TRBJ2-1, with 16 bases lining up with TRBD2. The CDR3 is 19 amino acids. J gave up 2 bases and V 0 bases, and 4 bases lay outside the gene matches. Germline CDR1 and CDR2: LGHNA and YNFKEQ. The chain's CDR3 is CASSQEGTSGRATYNEQFF. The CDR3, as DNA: TGTGCCAGCAGCCAAGAAGGGACTAGCGGGAGGGCCACCTACAATGAGCAGTTCTTC.

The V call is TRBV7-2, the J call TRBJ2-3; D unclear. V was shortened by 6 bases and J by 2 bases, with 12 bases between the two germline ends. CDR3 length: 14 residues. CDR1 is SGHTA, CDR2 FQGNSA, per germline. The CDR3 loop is CASRLSVLTDTQYF. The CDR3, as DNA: TGTGCCAGCAGGCTCTCAGTACTCACAGATACGCAGTATTTT.

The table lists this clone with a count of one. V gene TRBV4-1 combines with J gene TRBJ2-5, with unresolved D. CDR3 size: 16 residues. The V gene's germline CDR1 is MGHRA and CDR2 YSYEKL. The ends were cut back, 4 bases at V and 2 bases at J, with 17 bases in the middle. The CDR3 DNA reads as TGCGCCAGCAGCCCCTCCCCCCAGAACCGTCAAGAGACCCAGTACTTC. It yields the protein CASSPSPQNRQETQYF.

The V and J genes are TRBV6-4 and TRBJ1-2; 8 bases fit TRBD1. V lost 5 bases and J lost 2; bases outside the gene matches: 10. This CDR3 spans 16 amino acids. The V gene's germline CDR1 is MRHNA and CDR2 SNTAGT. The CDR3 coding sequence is TGTGCCAGCAGTCCGTATCTTAGGACAGGGAACTATGGCTACACCTTC. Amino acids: CASSPYLRTGNYGYTF.

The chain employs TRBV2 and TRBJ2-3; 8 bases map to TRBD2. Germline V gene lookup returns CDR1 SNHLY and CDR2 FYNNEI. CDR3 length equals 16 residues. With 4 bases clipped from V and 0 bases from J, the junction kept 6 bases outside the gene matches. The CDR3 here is CASSVQAGVSTDTQYF. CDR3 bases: TGTGCCAGCAGTGTTCAAGCGGGAGTTAGCACAGATACGCAGTATTTT.

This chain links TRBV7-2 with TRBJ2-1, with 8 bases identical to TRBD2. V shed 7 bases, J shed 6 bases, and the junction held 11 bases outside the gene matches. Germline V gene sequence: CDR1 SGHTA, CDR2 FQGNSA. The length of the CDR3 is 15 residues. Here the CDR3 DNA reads TGTGCCAGCACCGCCGCGGGACTAGGAAGCAATGAGCAGTTCTTC. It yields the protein CASTAAGLGSNEQFF.

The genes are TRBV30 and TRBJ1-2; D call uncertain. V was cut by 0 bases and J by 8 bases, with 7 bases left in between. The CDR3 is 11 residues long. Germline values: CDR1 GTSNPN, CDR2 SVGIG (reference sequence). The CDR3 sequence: CAWSVVLGYTF. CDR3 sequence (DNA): TGTGCCTGGAGTGTCGTTCTCGGCTACACCTTC.

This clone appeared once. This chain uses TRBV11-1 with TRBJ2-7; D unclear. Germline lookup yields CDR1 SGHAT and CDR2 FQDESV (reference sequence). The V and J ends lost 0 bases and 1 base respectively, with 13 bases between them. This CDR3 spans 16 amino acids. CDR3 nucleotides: TGTGCCAGCAGCTTAGCGGATGTAGGGCGATCCTACGAGCAGTACTTC. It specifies CASSLADVGRSYEQYF.

The CDR3 here is CASSQLGDSGNTIYF. As DNA, the CDR3 is TGTGCCAGCAGCCAGCTGGGGGACTCTGGAAACACCATATATTTT. The rearrangement uses TRBV9 and TRBJ1-3; D perhaps matches TRBD1 (5 bases). CDR1 is SGDLS, CDR2 YYNGEE, per germline. V was clipped by 4 bases and J by 0 bases, with 11 bases between them. The CDR3 covers 15 residues.

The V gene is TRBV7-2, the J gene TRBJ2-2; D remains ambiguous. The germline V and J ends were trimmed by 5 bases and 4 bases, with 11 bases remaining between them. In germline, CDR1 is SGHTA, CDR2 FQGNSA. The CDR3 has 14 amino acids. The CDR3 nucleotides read TGTGCCAGCAGCGCCTCACCTATCACCGGGGAGCTGTTTTTT. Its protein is CASSASPITGELFF.

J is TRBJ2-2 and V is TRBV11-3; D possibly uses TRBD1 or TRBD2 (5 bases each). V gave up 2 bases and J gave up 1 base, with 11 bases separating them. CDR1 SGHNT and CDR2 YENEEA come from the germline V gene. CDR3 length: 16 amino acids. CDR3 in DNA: TGTGCCAGCAGCTTAAACGGGGCGCTGAACACCGGGGAGCTGTTTTTT. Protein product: CASSLNGALNTGELFF.

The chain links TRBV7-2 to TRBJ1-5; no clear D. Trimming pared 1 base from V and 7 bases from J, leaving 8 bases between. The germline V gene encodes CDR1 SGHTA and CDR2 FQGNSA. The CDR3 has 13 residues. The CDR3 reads CASSLEVFQPQHF. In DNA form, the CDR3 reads TGTGCCAGCAGCTTAGAAGTGTTCCAGCCCCAGCATTTT.

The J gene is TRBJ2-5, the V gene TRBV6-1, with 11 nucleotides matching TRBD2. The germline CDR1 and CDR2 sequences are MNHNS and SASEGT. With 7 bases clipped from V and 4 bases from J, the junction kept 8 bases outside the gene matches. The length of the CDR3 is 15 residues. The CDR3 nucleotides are TGTGCCAGCATCAGGAGTAGCGGGGGGGGAGAGACCCAGTACTTC. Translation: CASIRSSGGGETQYF.

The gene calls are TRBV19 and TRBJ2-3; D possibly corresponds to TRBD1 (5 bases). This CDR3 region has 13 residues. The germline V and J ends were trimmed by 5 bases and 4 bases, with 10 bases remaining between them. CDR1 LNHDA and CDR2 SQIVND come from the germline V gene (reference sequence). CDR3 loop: CASSLQGPDTQYF. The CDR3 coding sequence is TGTGCCAGTAGTTTGCAGGGTCCAGATACGCAGTATTTT.

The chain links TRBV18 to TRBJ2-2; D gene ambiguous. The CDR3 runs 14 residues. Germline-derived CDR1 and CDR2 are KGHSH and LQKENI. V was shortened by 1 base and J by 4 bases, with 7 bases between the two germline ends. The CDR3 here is CASSPLAVTGELFF. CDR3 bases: TGTGCCAGCTCACCACTAGCTGTCACCGGGGAGCTGTTTTTT.

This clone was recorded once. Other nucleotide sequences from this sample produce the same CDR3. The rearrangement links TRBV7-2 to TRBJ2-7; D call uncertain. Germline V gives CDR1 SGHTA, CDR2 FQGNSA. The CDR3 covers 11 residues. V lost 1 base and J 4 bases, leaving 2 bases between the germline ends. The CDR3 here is CASSLEYEQYF. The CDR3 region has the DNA TGTGCCAGCAGCTTAGAATACGAGCAGTACTTC.

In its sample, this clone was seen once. CDR3: CASTNPPYEQYF. CDR3 nucleotide sequence: TGTGCCAGCACGAACCCCCCCTACGAGCAGTACTTC. The chain has TRBV28 and TRBJ2-7; no clear D. CDR1 and CDR2 from the germline V gene are MDHEN and SYDVKM. This CDR3 contains 12 residues. Trimming stripped 7 bases from V and 2 bases from J, with 9 bases between.

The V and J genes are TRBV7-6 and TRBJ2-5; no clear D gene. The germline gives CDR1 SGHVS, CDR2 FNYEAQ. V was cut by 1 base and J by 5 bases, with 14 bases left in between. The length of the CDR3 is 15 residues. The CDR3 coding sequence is TGTGCCAGCAGCTTAGTGGAAGGGTCCTGGGAGACCCAGTACTTC. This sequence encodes CASSLVEGSWETQYF.

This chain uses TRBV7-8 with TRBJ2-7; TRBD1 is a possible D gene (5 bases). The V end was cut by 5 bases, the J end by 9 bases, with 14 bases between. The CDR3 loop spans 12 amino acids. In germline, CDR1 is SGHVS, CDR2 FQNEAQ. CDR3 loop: CASSMGPPPQYF. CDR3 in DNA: TGTGCCAGCAGCATGGGGCCCCCGCCGCAGTACTTC.

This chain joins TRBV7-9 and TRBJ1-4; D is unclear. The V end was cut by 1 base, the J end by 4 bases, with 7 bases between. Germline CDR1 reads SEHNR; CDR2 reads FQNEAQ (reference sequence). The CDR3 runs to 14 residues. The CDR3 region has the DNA TGTGCCAGCAGCTTAGAACCTGTTAATGAAAAACTGTTTTTT. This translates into CASSLEPVNEKLFF.

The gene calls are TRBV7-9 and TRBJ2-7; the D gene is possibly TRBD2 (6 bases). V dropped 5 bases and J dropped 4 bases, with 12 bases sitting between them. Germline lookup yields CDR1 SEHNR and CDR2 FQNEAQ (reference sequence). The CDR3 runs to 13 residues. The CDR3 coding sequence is TGTGCCAGCAGCCCTTTTCGGGAGTACGAGCAGTACTTC. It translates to CASSPFREYEQYF.

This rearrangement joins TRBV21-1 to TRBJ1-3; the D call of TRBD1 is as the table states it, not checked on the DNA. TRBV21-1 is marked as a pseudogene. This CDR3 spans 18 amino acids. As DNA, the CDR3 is TGTGCCAGCAGCAAAGCGGAGGAAGGGGGTGAATACGGAAACACCATATATTTT. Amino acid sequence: CASSKAEEGGEYGNTIYF.

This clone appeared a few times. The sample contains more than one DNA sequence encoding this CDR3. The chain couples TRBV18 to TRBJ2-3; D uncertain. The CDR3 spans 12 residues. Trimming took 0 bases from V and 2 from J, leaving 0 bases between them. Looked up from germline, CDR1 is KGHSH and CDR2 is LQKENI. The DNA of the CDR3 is TGTGCCAGCTCACCACCCACAGATACGCAGTATTTT. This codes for CASSPPTDTQYF.

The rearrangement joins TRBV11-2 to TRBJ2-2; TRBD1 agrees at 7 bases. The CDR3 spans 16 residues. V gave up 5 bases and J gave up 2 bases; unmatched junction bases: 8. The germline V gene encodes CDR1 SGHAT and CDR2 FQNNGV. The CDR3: CASSPTGQTNTGELFF. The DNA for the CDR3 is TGTGCCAGCAGCCCGACGGGACAGACCAACACCGGGGAGCTGTTTTTT.

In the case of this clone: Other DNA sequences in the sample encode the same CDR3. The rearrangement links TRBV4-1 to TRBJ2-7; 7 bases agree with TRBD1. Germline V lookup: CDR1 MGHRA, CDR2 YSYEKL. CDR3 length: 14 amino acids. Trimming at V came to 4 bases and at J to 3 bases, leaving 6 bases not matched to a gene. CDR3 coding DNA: TGCGCCAGCAGCCCCCGGGACAGAAGCTACGAGCAGTACTTC. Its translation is CASSPRDRSYEQYF.

The CDR3 loop reads CASSLVVNEQFF. As DNA, the CDR3 is TGTGCCAGCAGCTTAGTAGTCAATGAGCAGTTCTTC. The chain uses TRBV11-2 and TRBJ2-1; no definite D call. Looked up from germline, CDR1 is SGHAT and CDR2 is FQNNGV. The CDR3 runs to 12 residues. With 1 base removed from V and 6 bases from J, the gap between germline ends came to 4 bases.

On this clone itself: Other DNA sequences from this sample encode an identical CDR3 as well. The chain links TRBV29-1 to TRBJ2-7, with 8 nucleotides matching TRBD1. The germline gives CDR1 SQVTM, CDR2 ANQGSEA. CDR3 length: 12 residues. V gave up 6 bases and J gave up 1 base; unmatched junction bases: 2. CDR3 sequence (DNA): TGCAGCGTAAGACAGGGGTCCTACGAGCAGTACTTC. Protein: CSVRQGSYEQYF.

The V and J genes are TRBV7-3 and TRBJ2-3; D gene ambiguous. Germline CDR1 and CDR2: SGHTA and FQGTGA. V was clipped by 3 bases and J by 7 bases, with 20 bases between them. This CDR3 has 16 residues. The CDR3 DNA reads TGTGCCAGCAGCTTCCATGACCTCCGGCCCCTAAATACGCAGTATTTT. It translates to CASSFHDLRPLNTQYF.

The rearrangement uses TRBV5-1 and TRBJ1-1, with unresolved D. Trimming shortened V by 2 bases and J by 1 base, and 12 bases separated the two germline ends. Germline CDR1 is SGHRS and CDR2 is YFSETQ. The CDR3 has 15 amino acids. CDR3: CASSFHGLSNTEAFF. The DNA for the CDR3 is TGCGCCAGCAGCTTTCACGGACTGTCGAACACTGAAGCTTTCTTT.